This T cell receptor beta chain comes out of a study of blood T cell repertoires in COVID-19. Whole-study context: Material from acute and convalescent COVID-19 was sourced from the United States, Italy and Spain. PBMCs, B-cell-depleted T cells, or T cells were the source of the cDNA or gDNA that made up the material.

Germline V lookup: CDR1 KGHSH, CDR2 LQKENI. The CDR3 length is 17 residues. The trim removed 2 bases at V and 7 bases at J, leaving 13 bases unmatched. Authors' analysis steps: Researchers report that nucleated cell counts were estimated from reference gene primer amplification. Data came from immunoSEQ multiplex PCR; TCRdb stores just in-frame clones and leaves some out. That table gives V, J and clone size, and the DNA gave D and trimming. The sample lists over 300,000 clones, about 84% occurring once. The clonotype was recovered from a woman in her 50s with acute or convalescent COVID-19. The rearrangement uses TRBV18 and TRBJ2-1, with 8 bases aligning to TRBD2. Sequencing was performed on peripheral blood. In nucleotides, the CDR3 is TGTGCCAGCTCACCAGGGACTAGGGGATACAATACTAATGAGCAGTTCTTC. This codes for CASSPGTRGYNTNEQFF.